One and the same sample provided the 19 T cell receptor beta chains below, sequenced in a study of blood T cell repertoires in COVID-19. Sequenced by immunoSEQ multiplex PCR; TCRdb stores in-frame clones only, minus some. The data contain roughly 430,000 clones, nearly 90% of them singletons. Sequencing was carried out using PBMCs or T cells enriched from blood (not recorded which). The receptor source for this set is a woman between 18 and 30 years old who had been exposed to COVID-19.

The rearrangement links TRBV29-1 to TRBJ1-2, with 7 bases matching TRBD1. V trimming: 4 bases; J trimming: 4 bases; junction bases outside the gene matches: 6. Germline CDR1 SQVTM, CDR2 ANQGSEA. CDR3 length: 13 amino acids. For the CDR3, the DNA is TGCAGCGTTGGAGGGGGCGCAGGCTATGGCTACACCTTC. Its protein is CSVGGGAGYGYTF.

The gene calls are TRBV11-2 and TRBJ2-3; TRBD2 aligns across 8 bases. The J segment lost 5 bases and the V segment lost 1 base, leaving 17 bases of the junction unmatched. CDR3 size: 19 residues. CDR1 is SGHAT, CDR2 FQNNGV, per germline. The CDR3 loop is CASSLAGRGWREALDTQYF. In nucleotides, the CDR3 is TGTGCCAGCAGCTTAGCAGGGCGCGGGTGGCGGGAGGCCCTAGATACGCAGTATTTT. Variable domain in full (rest from reference TRBV11-2 and TRBJ2-3): EAGVAQSPRYKIIEKRQSVAFWCNPISGHATLYWYQQILGQGPKLLIQFQNNGVVDDSQLPKDRFSAERLKGVDSTLKIQPAKLEDSAVYLCASSLAGRGWREALDTQYFGPGTRLTVL.

The V call is TRBV15, the J call TRBJ2-5; the match to TRBD2 covers 11 bases. V shed 4 bases, J shed 1 base, and the junction held 2 bases outside the gene matches. There are 15 residues in the CDR3. The V gene's germline CDR1 is LNHNV and CDR2 YYDKDF (reference sequence). In nucleotides, the CDR3 is TGTGCCACCAGCACCGGGACTAGCGGCCAAGAGACCCAGTACTTC. As protein: CATSTGTSGQETQYF.

The rearrangement links TRBV19 to TRBJ2-1; 7 bases fit TRBD2. Per the germline V gene, CDR1 is LNHDA and CDR2 is SQIVND (reference sequence). The CDR3 consists of 15 residues. Germline trimming cut 4 bases from V and 8 bases from J; bases unmatched to any gene: 11. In DNA form, the CDR3 reads TGTGCCAGTAGTAGACCGGGACTGGGGAGGGATGAGCAGTTCTTC. It encodes CASSRPGLGRDEQFF.

V and J are TRBV27 and TRBJ1-1; D gene unclear. CDR3 size: 13 residues. The germline gives CDR1 MNHEY, CDR2 SMNVEV (reference sequence). Trimming took off 7 bases at V and 2 bases at J, with 11 bases between the two ends. CDR3 in DNA: TGTGCCAGCACGACTGGGTTCAACACTGAAGCTTTCTTT. Amino acid sequence: CASTTGFNTEAFF.

This chain joins TRBV19 and TRBJ1-6, with 8 nucleotides matching TRBD1. Germline CDR1 is LNHDA and CDR2 is SQIVND (reference sequence). The CDR3 consists of 15 residues. Trimming took 3 bases from V and 8 from J; bases not matched to a gene: 6. The CDR3 DNA follows: TGTGCCAGTAGTATTGGACAGGGTGTGGATTCACCCCTCCACTTT. It yields the protein CASSIGQGVDSPLHF.

The chain is built from TRBV6-5 and TRBJ2-2; 7 positions match TRBD1. CDR1 and CDR2 from the germline V gene are MNHEY and SVGAGI. The V and J ends lost 5 bases and 0 bases, in that order; junction bases with no gene match: 3. There are 15 residues in the CDR3. Written as DNA, the CDR3 is TGTGCCAGCAGTAGACAGGGAACGAACACCGGGGAGCTGTTTTTT. Translation: CASSRQGTNTGELFF.

The CDR3 region has the DNA TGTGCCAGCAGTCGGACAGGGGTTAGCTATGGCTACACCTTC. Translated: CASSRTGVSYGYTF. The rearrangement joins TRBV6-5 to TRBJ1-2, with TRBD1 matching 9 bases. CDR1 and CDR2 (germline): MNHEY, SVGAGI. The CDR3 loop spans 14 amino acids. With 5 bases clipped from V and 4 bases from J, the junction kept 5 bases outside the gene matches.

J is TRBJ1-2 and V is TRBV3-1 (or the pseudogene TRBV3-2); no clear D gene. Trimming took 6 bases from V and 7 from J, leaving 21 bases between them. This CDR3 has 15 residues. Germline assignment: CDR1 LGHDT and CDR2 YNNKEL (reference sequence). Here the CDR3 DNA reads TGTGCCAGCAGTAAAAAAACGGGATTAACTACTGGCTACACCTTC. Translated: CASSKKTGLTTGYTF.

The V call is TRBV11-2, the J call TRBJ2-1, with 14 bases identical to TRBD2. There are 17 residues in the CDR3. V lost 5 bases, J lost 0 bases, and 3 bases stayed unmatched. Per the germline V gene, CDR1 is SGHAT and CDR2 is FQNNGV. The CDR3 loop reads CASSLGLAGGSYNEQFF. Written as DNA, the CDR3 is TGTGCCAGCAGCCTCGGACTAGCGGGAGGCTCCTACAATGAGCAGTTCTTC.

The chain has TRBV15 and TRBJ1-1, with D perhaps matching TRBD1 (6 bases). CDR1 and CDR2 (germline): LNHNV, YYDKDF (reference sequence). Between the trimmed V and J ends, which lost 0 bases and 6 bases, there was a span of 11 bases. This CDR3 is built from 14 residues. CDR3 protein: CATSRDQGISEAFF. CDR3 DNA sequence: TGTGCCACCAGCAGAGATCAGGGGATCTCTGAAGCTTTCTTT.

Regarding this clone: Germline is not matched at one junction end, which may reflect a read error. The chain has TRBV5-1 and TRBJ1-3; D call uncertain. Germline lookup yields CDR1 SGHRS and CDR2 YFSETQ. The CDR3 contains 15 residues. For the CDR3, the DNA is TGCGCCAGCAGATTGGTGGCCAACTCTGGAAACACCATATATTTT. It codes for CASRLVANSGNTIYF.

This sequence joins TRBV7-8 and TRBJ2-1, with a weak D call TRBD2 (7 bases). The ends were cut back, 7 bases at V and 3 bases at J, with 16 bases in the middle. This CDR3 spans 15 amino acids. Looked up from germline, CDR1 is SGHVS and CDR2 is FQNEAQ. CDR3 DNA sequence: TGTGCCAGCACCATGGGGGGGCCCCACTACAATGAGCAGTTCTTC. Translated: CASTMGGPHYNEQFF.

The rearrangement uses TRBV2 and TRBJ2-1, with 9 bases that match TRBD1. Losses at the gene ends were 5 bases for V and 7 bases for J; bases not matched to a gene: 6. The CDR3 is made up of 14 amino acids. Germline V gene lookup returns CDR1 SNHLY and CDR2 FYNNEI. CDR3: CASSPTGGWNEQFF. Here the CDR3 DNA reads TGTGCCAGCAGTCCAACAGGGGGCTGGAATGAGCAGTTCTTC.

This clone came up a few times. The chain combines TRBV28 with TRBJ1-1; TRBD1 might be the D (6 bases). The CDR3 consists of 15 residues. Between the trimmed V and J ends, which lost 6 bases and 7 bases, there was a span of 21 bases. The germline gives CDR1 MDHEN, CDR2 SYDVKM. CDR3 protein: CASSGGQRVSGEAFF. The CDR3 nucleotides are TGTGCCAGCAGCGGCGGACAGAGAGTCAGCGGTGAAGCTTTCTTT.

The genes are TRBV2 and TRBJ1-6, with D possibly matching TRBD1 (5 bases). CDR3 length: 15 residues. V was trimmed by 3 bases and J by 7 bases, leaving 13 bases between them. Germline V gives CDR1 SNHLY, CDR2 FYNNEI. CDR3 sequence: CASSEPEGENSPLHF. In DNA, the CDR3 is TGTGCCAGCAGTGAGCCTGAAGGGGAAAATTCACCCCTCCACTTT.

The chain is built from TRBV9 and TRBJ2-7; 12 nucleotides line up with TRBD2. There are 14 residues in the CDR3. From germline, CDR1 is SGDLS and CDR2 YYNGEE. Trimming cost V 3 bases and J 2 bases; bases outside gene matches: 0. The CDR3 spells CASSASGGAYEQYF. The CDR3 DNA reads TGTGCCAGCAGCGCTAGCGGGGGGGCCTACGAGCAGTACTTC.

The chain recombines TRBV2 with TRBJ2-1; D may be TRBD2 (5 bases). Trimming removed 8 bases from V and 8 bases from J, with 13 bases in between. CDR3 length: 12 residues. Germline CDR1 and CDR2: SNHLY and FYNNEI. The CDR3 bases are TGTGCCAGCGTGGCCCCCGGGGATGAGCAGTTCTTC. Residues: CASVAPGDEQFF.

The rearrangement joins TRBV7-2 to TRBJ1-5; D is ambiguous. Germline CDR1 reads SGHTA; CDR2 reads FQGNSA. CDR3 length: 17 amino acids. The V gene lost 0 bases and the J gene lost 0 bases, with 12 bases spanning the gap. CDR3 region: CASSLARGAYSNQPQHF. CDR3 bases: TGTGCCAGCAGCTTAGCGCGTGGAGCCTATAGCAATCAGCCCCAGCATTTT. The variable domain in full, with the rest retrieved from reference TRBV7-2 and TRBJ1-5, is GAGVSQSPSNKVTEKGKDVELRCDPISGHTALYWYRQSLGQGLEFLIYFQGNSAPDKSGLPSDRFSAERTGGSVSTLTIQRTQQEDSAVYLCASSLARGAYSNQPQHFGDGTRLSIL.